One TCR beta chain is described in this entry. What it recognizes is unknown. The data are from a study of glioma-infiltrating T cells. Study-wide findings and caveats: Very few CDR3 sequences were shared between tissue and blood. Gliomas, especially low-grade, showed above-expected tissue-blood divergence; non-neoplastic patients showed below.

TCR alpha and beta CDR3 regions were amplified from RNA using iRepertoire nested multiplex PCR. For one-step reverse transcription and amplification, roughly 95-400 ng of tissue mRNA or PBMC total RNA was used. MiXCR was run by TCRdb on the multiplex PCR reads, yielding one entry per CDR3 protein. The sample includes some 100,000 distinct CDR3 sequences, 25% of them seen just once. This CDR3 has 13 residues. V lost 8 bases and J lost 3; bases outside the gene matches: 4. Germline V gene lookup returns CDR1 SGHAT and CDR2 FQDESV (reference sequence). This sequence originates from a human donor with low-grade glioma or glioblastoma, undergoing nonglioma brain surgery, or in good health (not recorded which). V and J are TRBV11-1 and TRBJ2-1, with 7 bases that match TRBD2. The sequenced sample was glioma tissue, nonneoplastic brain tissue, or PBMCs (not recorded which). The CDR3 here is CASLGGSYNEQFF. The DNA for the CDR3 is TGTGCCAGCCTCGGCGGGAGCTACAATGAGCAGTTCTTC.